This T cell receptor (beta chain) was captured by sequencing in a study of human T cells and chemical hapten exposure. Study at large: Epicutaneous patch tests delivered 0.01% DPC to the upper back, with evaluation at 6 days.

This CDR3 is 13 amino acids long. The germline CDR1 and CDR2 sequences are DFQATT and SNEGSKA (reference sequence). Trimming left V 3 bases short and J 4 bases short, with 12 bases between. Time point: pre-sensitization, week 0. Treatment specified: therapeutic diphenylcyclopropenone sensitization with weekly scalp DPC. Prior to each patch test being applied, blood was drawn. With respect to this clonotype: Its antigen is undetermined.

TCRdb redid the calling of the RACE reads with MiXCR, one entry per CDR3 protein. The data contain 190,000 or so distinct CDR3 sequences, 25% to 30% of them singletons. Study-wide findings and caveats: Alopecia was present in the donors, so their immune response may differ from healthy people's. Expanded TCRs grouped into significantly more large CDR3 similarity clusters than controls produced.

Sequencing was performed on whole blood, taken in connection with sensitization to the hapten diphenylcyclopropenone (DPC). The receptor's source is a woman aged 30 to 39 with alopecia areata. Some clones in this sample may be carry-over from other donors' samples. The V gene is TRBV20-1, the J gene TRBJ1-1; D possibly corresponds to TRBD1 (5 bases). CDR3 bases: TGCAGTGCTAGGATTCTCGGGGGCACTGAAGCTTTCTTT. This encodes CSARILGGTEAFF.